This T cell receptor beta chain was identified in a study of shared clonotypes between healthy human individuals. The table lists this clone with a count of one. V was clipped by 5 bases and J by 2 bases, with 13 bases between them. This CDR3 has 14 residues. CDR1 is MNHNS, CDR2 SASEGT, per germline. Profiling relied on immunoSEQ multiplex PCR, and the TCRdb table lists in-frame clones only, not all of them. The sample comprises 2,500,000 or so clones, more than 90% of which are singletons, and 0.14% rests with the top ten. The receptor's source is a young man in good health. The V gene is TRBV6-1, the J gene TRBJ2-7, with D possibly TRBD1 on 6 matching bases. The material sequenced was naive CD4+ T cells sorted from blood. Subset defined: CD45RA+ positively selected. CDR3 in DNA: TGTGCCAGCAGTATCGGGACATGGGCCTACGAGCAGTACTTC. Amino acids: CASSIGTWAYEQYF.